The following is a T cell receptor (beta chain) sequence with its context. Its antigen target is currently unknown. Qualities for individual bases were not recorded, and no much larger clone is one base off. Other DNA sequences in the same sample also yield this CDR3. Library preparation employed the immunoSEQ multiplex PCR assay. Per the original workflow: To diagnose cytomegalovirus status from the catalog of TCR beta chain sequences, a statistical classification framework was built. The immuneACCESS repertoire file appears here via TCRdb, limited to in-frame rearrangements. These files lack a portion of the clones; in checked studies, under half of the deficit traces to unresolved V genes, and the cause of the others is not known. V, J and clone size reflect that table, while D and trimming were determined from the DNA. In this sample the table shows roughly 56,000 clones, roughly 89% of which occur a single time. About 15% of the sample is in the top ten clones.

Donors formed part of the validation cohort, which comprised fewer than 150 subjects and was distinct from the first cohort of under 750 subjects. The germline V gene supplies CDR1 SGHDT and CDR2 YYEEEE. Taken from cysteine to phenylalanine, the CDR3 has 13 residues. The read is trimmed to its CDR3 DNA, 39 bases read in frame from base 1. The junction shows trimming of 9 bases on V and 7 bases on J, plus 20 bases between the germline ends. The record originates from a study of cytomegalovirus exposure and HLA in healthy donors (dated by TCRdb to the late 2010s). The study in broad terms: According to a later analysis, one platform produced both the 120 validation repertoires and the 700 or so repertoires of the first cohort. The study was designed to test whether signatures of past pathogen exposure could be identified by cataloging public T cell receptors. Besides the first cohort of some 670 subjects, a separate validation cohort made up of roughly 120 different subjects was used. To predict cytomegalovirus infection status, the study brought together high-throughput TCR immunosequencing, statistical association of individual TCRs with disease status, and machine learning. Findings and caveats that apply to the study as a whole: The authors suggested that the approach could potentially be generalized to other disease states and immunological phenotypes. A total of 164 TCR beta chains were listed by the study as associated with cytomegalovirus. Most TCR sequences were observed very rarely across donors, whereas some public TCRs were present in many individuals. The classifier was reported to diagnose cytomegalovirus status with high specificity and sensitivity in both the original and validation cohorts. A later analysis found that TCRs clustered in the first cohort also tended to co-occur in the approximately 120 validation repertoires, with 94% of cluster scores above 0. A later analysis lacked HLA typing for the validation cohort, so it scored co-occurrence in that cohort across all 120 or so repertoires. A few of the identified cytomegalovirus-associated TCR beta chains were confirmed in vitro to be specific for cytomegalovirus antigens.

Sample: PBMCs. This TCR derives from a woman between 18 and 29 years old in good health and CMV-seronegative. The chain is assembled from TRBV5-6 and TRBJ2-7; TRBD1 is perhaps the D gene, given 5 matching bases. The CDR3 protein: CATQRRVSREQYF. The base sequence is TGTGCCACCCAACGCAGGGTATCAAGAGAGCAGTACTTC.